This T cell receptor beta chain was documented in a study of beta chain bispecific antibodies for T cell cancers. In the study overall: Healthy donor T cells cocultured with leukemia lines and bispecific antibodies. Findings and caveats of the study: Only targeted and closely related TRBV genes appeared affected. In these mixed samples, most targeted TRBV reads derived from the leukemia cell line. Versus anti-CD19, anti-TRBV12 exposure cut the TRBV12-3 share of TRBV signal by 98.9%.

This clonotype came up many times. Its antigen is still unknown. TCRdb processed the 5' RACE reads anew with MiXCR; each CDR3 protein has one entry. The table records some 20,000 distinct CDR3 sequences, more than 2% of them present only once. The trim removed 6 bases at V and 5 bases at J, leaving 12 bases unmatched. The CDR3 runs 16 residues. Germline CDR1 ENHRY, CDR2 SYGVKD. Either OKT3 anti-CD3 antibody or CD3/CD28 beads expanded T cells from blood mononuclear cells over roughly 3 days. Anti-TRBV12 bispecific coculture of Jurkat cells with normal T cells. The chain carries TRBV10-3 and TRBJ2-1, with TRBD2 identical over 8 bases. Sequenced here: healthy donor T cells cultured with leukemia cells, sampled from a culture containing a bispecific antibody targeting TCR Vbeta12. The sequence was collected from a human donor in good health. Some clones in this sample may be carry-over from other donors' samples. CDR3 nucleotide sequence: TGTGCCATCAGACCGGGGAGGGGACTAGACGACAATGAGCAGTTCTTC. Translating it yields CAIRPGRGLDDNEQFF.